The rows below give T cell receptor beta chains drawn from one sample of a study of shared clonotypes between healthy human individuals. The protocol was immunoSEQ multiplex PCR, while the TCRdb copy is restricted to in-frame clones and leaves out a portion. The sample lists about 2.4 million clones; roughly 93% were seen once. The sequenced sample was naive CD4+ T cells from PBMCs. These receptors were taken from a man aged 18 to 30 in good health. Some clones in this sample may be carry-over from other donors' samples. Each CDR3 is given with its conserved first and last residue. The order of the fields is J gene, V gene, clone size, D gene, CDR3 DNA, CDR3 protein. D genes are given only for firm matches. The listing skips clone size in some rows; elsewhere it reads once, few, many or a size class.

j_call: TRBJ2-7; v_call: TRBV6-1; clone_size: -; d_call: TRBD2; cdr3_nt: TGTGCCAGCAGTGAATTCTCCGGGGCGCGGGAGCTCTCCTACGAGCAGTACTTC; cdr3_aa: CASSEFSGARELSYEQYF
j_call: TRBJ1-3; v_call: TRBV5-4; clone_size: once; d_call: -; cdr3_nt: TGTGCCAGCAGCCCAGAGGCCGCAGGGGACACCATATATTTT; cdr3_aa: CASSPEAAGDTIYF
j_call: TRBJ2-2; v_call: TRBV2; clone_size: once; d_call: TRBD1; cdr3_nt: TGTGCCAGCAGTGAAAACACAGGGGCCGGGGAGCTGTTTTTT; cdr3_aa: CASSENTGAGELFF
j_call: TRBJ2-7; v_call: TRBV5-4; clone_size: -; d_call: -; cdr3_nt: TGTGCCAGCAGCGGCCCCGACGAGGGACCTCAAGGGGAGCAGTACTTC; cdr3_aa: CASSGPDEGPQGEQYF
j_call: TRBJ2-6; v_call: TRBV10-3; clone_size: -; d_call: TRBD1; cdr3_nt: TGTGCCATCAGTGACTCCGGGACAGGGGGCTCTGGGGCCAACGTCCTGACTTTC; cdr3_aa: CAISDSGTGGSGANVLTF
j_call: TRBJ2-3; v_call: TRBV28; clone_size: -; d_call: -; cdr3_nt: TGTGCCAGCAGTTCGGATTTGAGGCAGTATTTT; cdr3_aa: CASSSDLRQYF
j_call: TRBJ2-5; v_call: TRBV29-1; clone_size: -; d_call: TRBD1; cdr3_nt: TGCAGCGTTCGGACAGGCCCTTGGGAGCAGTACTTC; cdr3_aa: CSVRTGPWEQYF
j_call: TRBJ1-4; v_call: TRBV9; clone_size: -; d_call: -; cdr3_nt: TGTGCCAGCAGCCCCGCACTGGGGGACGGAGAAAAACTGTTTTTT; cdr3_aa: CASSPALGDGEKLFF
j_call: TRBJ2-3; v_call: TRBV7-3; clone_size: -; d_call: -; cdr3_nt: TGTGCCAGCAGCTTCCAAGGCGGAGATACGCAGTATTTT; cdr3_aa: CASSFQGGDTQYF
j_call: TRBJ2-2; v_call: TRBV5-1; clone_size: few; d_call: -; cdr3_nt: TGCGCCAGCAGCTTGGTGGGGACCGGGGAGCTGTTTTTT; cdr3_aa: CASSLVGTGELFF
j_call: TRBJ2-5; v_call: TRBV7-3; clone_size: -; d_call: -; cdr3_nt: TGTGCCAGCAGCCCCCGGGCAGATGTGTCCCAAGAGACCCAGTACTTC; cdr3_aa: CASSPRADVSQETQYF